A single sample gave rise to the 6 T cell receptor beta chains below, sequenced in a study of PD-L1 blockade in urothelial cancer. Time point: peripheral blood 6 weeks after treatment start. Using immunoSEQ multiplex PCR, the repertoire was profiled, and TCRdb retains in-frame clones only, with some absent. The sample comprises around 24,000 clones, approximately 82% of which are singletons, and about 1.6% rests with the top ten. Here the sequenced sample was PBMCs, taken around atezolizumab (anti-PD-L1) treatment. The receptor source for this set is a man in his 70s with urothelial cancer.

The chain joins TRBV10-3 to TRBJ2-1, with a possible D match to TRBD2 (6 bases). CDR1 is ENHRY and CDR2 is SYGVKD in the germline V gene. The length of the CDR3 is 15 residues. V lost 3 bases and J lost 3, with 12 bases in between. DNA for the CDR3: TGTGCCATCAGTGACCCATCTAGCGTCTACAATGAGCAGTTCTTC. It codes for CAISDPSSVYNEQFF.

This clone has only a few counts. The chain carries TRBV10-2 and TRBJ2-1; 10 bases map to TRBD2. The length of the CDR3 is 15 residues. The ends lost 7 bases at V and 7 bases at J; junction bases unmatched: 10. Germline CDR1 is WSHSY and CDR2 is SAAADI. CDR3 bases: TGCGCCAGCACCGAGGAACTAGCGGGACGTAATGAGCAGTTCTTC. This sequence encodes CASTEELAGRNEQFF.

The chain employs TRBV7-3 and TRBJ2-1, with D maybe TRBD2 (6 bases). Germline V gives CDR1 SGHTA, CDR2 FQGTGA. Trimming shortened V by 0 bases and J by 4 bases, and 10 bases separated the two germline ends. This CDR3 has 15 amino acids. CDR3 sequence reads: CASSLTGGEYNEQFF. In DNA, the CDR3 is TGTGCCAGCAGCTTAACTGGCGGGGAGTACAATGAGCAGTTCTTC.

The chain carries TRBV18 and TRBJ1-1, with 10 bases identical to TRBD1. Per germline, CDR1 KGHSH and CDR2 LQKENI. With 3 bases clipped from V and 2 bases from J, the junction kept 6 bases outside the gene matches. The CDR3 consists of 16 residues. The CDR3 DNA reads as TGTGCCAGCTCACCTTTCGGACAGGGGGGCAACACTGAAGCTTTCTTT. Protein sequence: CASSPFGQGGNTEAFF.

The genes are TRBV7-2 and TRBJ2-1; the D gene is possibly TRBD2 (6 bases). Trimming cost V 4 bases and J 5 bases, with 12 bases left between them. In germline, CDR1 is SGHTA, CDR2 FQGNSA. The CDR3 contains 14 residues. The CDR3 DNA is TGTGCCAGCAGCTCACGGCGCGGGAACAATGAGCAGTTCTTC. It specifies CASSSRRGNNEQFF. Drawing the rest from reference TRBV7-2 and TRBJ2-1, the complete variable domain is GAGVSQSPSNKVTEKGKDVELRCDPISGHTALYWYRQSLGQGLEFLIYFQGNSAPDKSGLPSDRFSAERTGGSVSTLTIQRTQQEDSAVYLCASSSRRGNNEQFFGPGTRLTVL.

The V gene is TRBV4-1, the J gene TRBJ2-1; TRBD2 matches at 8 bases. Unmatched junction bases numbered 12, after V lost 3 bases and J lost 8 bases. The CDR3 is 16 residues long. Germline lookup yields CDR1 MGHRA and CDR2 YSYEKL. The CDR3 is CASSQSGTRRFDEQFF. In nucleotides, the CDR3 is TGCGCCAGCAGCCAGTCCGGGACTAGAAGGTTCGATGAGCAGTTCTTC.